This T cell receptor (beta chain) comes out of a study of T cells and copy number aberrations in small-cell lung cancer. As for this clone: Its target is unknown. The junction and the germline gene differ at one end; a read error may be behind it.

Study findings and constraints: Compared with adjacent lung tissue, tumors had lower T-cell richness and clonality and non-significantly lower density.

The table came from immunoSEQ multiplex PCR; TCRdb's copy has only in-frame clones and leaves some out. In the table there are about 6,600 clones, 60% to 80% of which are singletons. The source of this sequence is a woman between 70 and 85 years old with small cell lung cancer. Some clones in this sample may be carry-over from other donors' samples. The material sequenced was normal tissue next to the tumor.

CDR3 residues: CASRPGSPYEQYF. CDR3 coding DNA: TGTGCTAGCAGACCCGGGAGCCCCTACGAGCAGTACTTC. V gene TRBV7-7 combines with J gene TRBJ2-7, with D perhaps TRBD2 (6 bases). From germline, CDR1 is SSHAT and CDR2 FNYEAQ (reference sequence). CDR3 size: 13 residues. Looking up the rest from reference TRBV7-7 and TRBJ2-7 gives the full variable domain: GAGVSQSPRYKVTKRGQDVTLRCDPISSHATLYWYQQALGQGPEFLTYFNYEAQPDKSGLPSDRFSAERPEGSISTLTIQRTEQRDSAMYRCASRPGSPYEQYFGPGTRLTVT.